Ten or more counts support the clone carrying this T cell receptor (beta chain). Its antigen is still unknown. This CDR3 has 14 residues. V lost 0 bases and J 2 bases, leaving 9 bases between the germline ends. Germline values: CDR1 SGHRS, CDR2 YFSETQ. TCRdb analysed the 5' RACE reads with MiXCR anew, one entry per CDR3 protein. This sample yields fewer than 90,000 distinct CDR3 sequences, of which under 13% are seen a single time; around 2% belongs to the top ten. This sample stems from a study of neurological immune-mediated disorders. Study results and limitations: No CDR3 amino acid sequences recurred among expanded clones across subjects, suggesting private repertoires in all groups.

V usage is TRBV5-1 and J usage is TRBJ2-7, with D perhaps TRBD1 (6 bases). The receptor was derived from a man between 35 and 55 years old in good health. Sequencing was performed on PBMCs. CDR3 loop: CASSLDTGPYEQYF. CDR3 bases: TGCGCCAGCAGCTTGGATACAGGGCCCTACGAGCAGTACTTC.